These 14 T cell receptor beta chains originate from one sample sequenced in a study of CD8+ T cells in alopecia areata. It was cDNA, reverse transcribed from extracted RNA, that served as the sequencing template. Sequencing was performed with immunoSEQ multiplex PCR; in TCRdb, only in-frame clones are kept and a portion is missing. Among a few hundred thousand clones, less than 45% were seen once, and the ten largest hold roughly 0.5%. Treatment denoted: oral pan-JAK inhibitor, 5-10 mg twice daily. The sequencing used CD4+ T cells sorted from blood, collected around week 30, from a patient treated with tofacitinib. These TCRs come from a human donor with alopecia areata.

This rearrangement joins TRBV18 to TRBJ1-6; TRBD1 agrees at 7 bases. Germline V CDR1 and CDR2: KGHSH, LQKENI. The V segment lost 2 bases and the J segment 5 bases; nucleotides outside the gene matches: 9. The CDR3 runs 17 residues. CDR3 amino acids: CASSPSSGTADNSPLHF. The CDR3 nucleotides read TGTGCCAGCTCACCATCCTCCGGGACAGCCGATAATTCACCCCTCCACTTT.

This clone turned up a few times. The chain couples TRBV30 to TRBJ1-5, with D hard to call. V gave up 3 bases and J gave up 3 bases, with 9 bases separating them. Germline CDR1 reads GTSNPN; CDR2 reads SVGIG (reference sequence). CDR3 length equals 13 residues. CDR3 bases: TGTGCCTGGAGCCCGGACCTCAATCAGCCCCAGCATTTT. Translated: CAWSPDLNQPQHF.

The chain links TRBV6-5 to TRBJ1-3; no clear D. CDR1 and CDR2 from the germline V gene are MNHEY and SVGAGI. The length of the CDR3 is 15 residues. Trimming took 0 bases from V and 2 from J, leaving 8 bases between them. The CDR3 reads CASSYSGKAGNTIYF. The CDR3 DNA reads TGTGCCAGCAGTTACTCGGGGAAAGCTGGAAACACCATATATTTT.

This CDR3 is CASSSGGPLSYEQYF. Here the CDR3 DNA reads TGTGCCAGCAGTTCGGGCGGGCCACTCTCCTACGAGCAGTACTTC. This chain connects TRBV6-5 to TRBJ2-7; D might be TRBD2 (5 bases). Germline V CDR1 and CDR2: MNHEY, SVGAGI. The V and J ends lost 4 bases and 0 bases respectively, with 13 bases between them. The CDR3 contains 15 residues.

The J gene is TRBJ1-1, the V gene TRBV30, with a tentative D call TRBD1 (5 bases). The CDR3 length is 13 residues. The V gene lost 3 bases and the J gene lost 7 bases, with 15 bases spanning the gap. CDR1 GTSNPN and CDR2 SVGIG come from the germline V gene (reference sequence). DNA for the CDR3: TGTGCCTGGAGGACCCCGGGGCAGGGTGAAGCTTTCTTT. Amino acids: CAWRTPGQGEAFF.

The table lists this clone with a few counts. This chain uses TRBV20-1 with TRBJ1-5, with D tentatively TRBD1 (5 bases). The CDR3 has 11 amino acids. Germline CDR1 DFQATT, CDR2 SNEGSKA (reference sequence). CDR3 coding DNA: TGCAGGGGACCCCGAAATCAGCCCCAGCATTTT. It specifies CRGPRNQPQHF.

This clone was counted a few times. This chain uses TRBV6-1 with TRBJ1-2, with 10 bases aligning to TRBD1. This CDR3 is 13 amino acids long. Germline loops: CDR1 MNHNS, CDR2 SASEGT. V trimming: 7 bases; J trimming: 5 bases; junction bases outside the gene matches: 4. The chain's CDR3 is CASTRDRGYGYTF. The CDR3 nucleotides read TGTGCCAGCACTCGGGACAGGGGTTATGGCTACACCTTC.

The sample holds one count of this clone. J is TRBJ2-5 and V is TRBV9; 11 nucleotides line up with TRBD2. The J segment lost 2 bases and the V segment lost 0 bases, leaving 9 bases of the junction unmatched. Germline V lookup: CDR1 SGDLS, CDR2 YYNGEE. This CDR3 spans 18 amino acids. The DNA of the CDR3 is TGTGCCAGCAGCGTAGCGGCTAGCGGGAGGAGCGGACAAGAGACCCAGTACTTC. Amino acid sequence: CASSVAASGRSGQETQYF.

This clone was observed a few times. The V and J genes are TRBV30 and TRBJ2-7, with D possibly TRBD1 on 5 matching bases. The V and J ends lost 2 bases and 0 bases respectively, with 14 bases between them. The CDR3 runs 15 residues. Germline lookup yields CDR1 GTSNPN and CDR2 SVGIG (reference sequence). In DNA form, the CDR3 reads TGTGCCTGGAGTCAACGACGACAGAGCTCCTACGAGCAGTACTTC. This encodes CAWSQRRQSSYEQYF.

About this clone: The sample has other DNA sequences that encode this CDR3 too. The CDR3 bases are TGTGCCAGCAGCACCACGGGCATGAACACTGAAGCTTTCTTT. Encoded protein: CASSTTGMNTEAFF. The rearrangement joins TRBV7-9 to TRBJ1-1; D is uncertain. CDR1 and CDR2 from the germline V gene are SEHNR and FQNEAQ (reference sequence). Trimming took 5 bases from V and 0 from J, leaving 10 bases between them. The CDR3 sequence is 14 residues long.

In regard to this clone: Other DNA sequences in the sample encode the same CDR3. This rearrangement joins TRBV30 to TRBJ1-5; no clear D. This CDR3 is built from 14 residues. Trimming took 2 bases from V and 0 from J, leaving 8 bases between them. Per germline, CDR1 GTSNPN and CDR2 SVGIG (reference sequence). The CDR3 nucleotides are TGTGCCTGGAGTACGGGTAATAGCAATCAGCCCCAGCATTTT. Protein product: CAWSTGNSNQPQHF.

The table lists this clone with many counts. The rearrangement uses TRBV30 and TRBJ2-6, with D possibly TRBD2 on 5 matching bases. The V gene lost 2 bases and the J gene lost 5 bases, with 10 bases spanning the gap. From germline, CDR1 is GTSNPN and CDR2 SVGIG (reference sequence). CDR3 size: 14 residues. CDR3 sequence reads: CAWSTPGRANVLTF. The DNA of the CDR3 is TGTGCCTGGAGTACCCCGGGAAGGGCCAACGTCCTGACTTTC. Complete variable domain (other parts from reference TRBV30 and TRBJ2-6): SQTIHQWPATLVQPVGSPLSLECTVEGTSNPNLYWYRQAAGRGLQLLFYSVGIGQISSEVPQNLSASRPQDRQFILSSKKLLLSDSGFYLCAWSTPGRANVLTFGAGSRLTVL.

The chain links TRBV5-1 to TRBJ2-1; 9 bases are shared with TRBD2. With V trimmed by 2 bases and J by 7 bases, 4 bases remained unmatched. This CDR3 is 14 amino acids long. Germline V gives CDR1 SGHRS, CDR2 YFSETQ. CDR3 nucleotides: TGCGCCAGCAGCTTAGGACTAGCGCATAATGAGCAGTTCTTC. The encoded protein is CASSLGLAHNEQFF.

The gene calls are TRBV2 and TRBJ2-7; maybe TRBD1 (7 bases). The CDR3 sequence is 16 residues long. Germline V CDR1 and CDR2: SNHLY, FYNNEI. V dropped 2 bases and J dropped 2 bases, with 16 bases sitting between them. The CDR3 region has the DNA TGTGCCAGCAGTGAAATGAGGACAGGACTAACCTACGAGCAGTACTTC. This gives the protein CASSEMRTGLTYEQYF.